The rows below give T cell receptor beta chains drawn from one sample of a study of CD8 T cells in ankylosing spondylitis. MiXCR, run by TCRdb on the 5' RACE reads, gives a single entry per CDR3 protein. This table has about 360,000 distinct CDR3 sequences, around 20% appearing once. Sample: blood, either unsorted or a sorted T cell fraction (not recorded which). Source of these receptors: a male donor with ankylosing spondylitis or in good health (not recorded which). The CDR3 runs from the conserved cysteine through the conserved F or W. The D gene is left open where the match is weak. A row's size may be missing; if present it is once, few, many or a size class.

CDR3: CSASEDKGPSYEQYF; DNA: TGCAGTGCTTCTGAGGATAAAGGGCCTTCCTACGAGCAGTACTTC; V: TRBV20-1; D: NA; size: NA; J: TRBJ2-7
CDR3: CASSLLISGGDTGELFF; DNA: TGTGCCAGCAGTCTACTCATTAGCGGGGGGGACACCGGGGAGCTGTTTTTT; V: TRBV2; D: TRBD2; size: few; J: TRBJ2-2
CDR3: CSVRDFYNEQFF; DNA: TGCAGTGTACGGGACTTCTACAATGAGCAGTTCTTC; V: TRBV20-1; D: NA; size: few; J: TRBJ2-1
CDR3: CASRGPGGRKAFYGYTF; DNA: TGTGCCAGCAGGGGACCCGGGGGAAGGAAAGCCTTCTATGGCTACACCTTC; V: TRBV25-1; D: NA; size: few; J: TRBJ1-2
CDR3: CASSVLAGAVGETQYF; DNA: TGTGCCAGCAGTGTGCTAGCGGGGGCCGTAGGGGAGACCCAGTACTTC; V: TRBV2; D: TRBD2; size: once; J: TRBJ2-5
CDR3: CASSQEPPIAETQYF; DNA: TGCGCCAGCAGCCAAGAACCTCCGATTGCGGAGACCCAGTACTTC; V: TRBV4-1; D: NA; size: NA; J: TRBJ2-5
CDR3: CASSYGNRGHEQYF; DNA: TGTGCCAGCAGTTACGGGAACAGGGGGCACGAGCAGTACTTC; V: TRBV6-5; D: TRBD1; size: many; J: TRBJ2-7
CDR3: CASKGGANTGELFF; DNA: TGTGCCAGTAAGGGAGGGGCGAACACCGGGGAGCTGTTTTTT; V: TRBV19; D: TRBD2; size: NA; J: TRBJ2-2
CDR3: CASSVTGGYSYEQYF; DNA: TGTGCCAGCAGCGTTACCGGGGGGTACTCCTACGAGCAGTACTTC; V: TRBV9; D: TRBD2; size: NA; J: TRBJ2-7
CDR3: CSATEVVHEQYF; DNA: TGCAGTGCCACCGAGGTGGTCCACGAGCAGTACTTC; V: TRBV20-1; D: NA; size: few; J: TRBJ2-7
CDR3: CASSHGTDANTGELFF; DNA: TGTGCCAGCAGCCACGGGACAGACGCGAACACCGGGGAGCTGTTTTTT; V: TRBV11-2; D: TRBD1; size: NA; J: TRBJ2-2
CDR3: CASAGGWTGNYEQYF; DNA: TGTGCCAGCGCAGGTGGGTGGACAGGGAACTACGAGCAGTACTTC; V: TRBV28; D: TRBD1; size: NA; J: TRBJ2-7
CDR3: CASSPGTGGSPLHF; DNA: TGTGCCAGCAGCCCCGGGACAGGGGGTTCACCCCTCCACTTT; V: TRBV6-1; D: TRBD1; size: few; J: TRBJ1-6
CDR3: CATSPGADTGELFF; DNA: TGTGCCACCAGTCCAGGGGCGGACACCGGGGAGCTGTTTTTT; V: TRBV24-1; D: NA; size: NA; J: TRBJ2-2
CDR3: CSARGLAGGPWKTQYF; DNA: TGCAGTGCTAGAGGGCTAGCGGGGGGGCCATGGAAGACCCAGTACTTC; V: TRBV20-1; D: TRBD2; size: few; J: TRBJ2-5
CDR3: CASTTLVLTGEAYNEQFF; DNA: TGTGCCAGCACCACCTTGGTATTGACAGGGGAAGCCTACAATGAGCAGTTCTTC; V: TRBV28; D: TRBD1; size: few; J: TRBJ2-1
CDR3: CASSEDRELPEQYF; DNA: TGTGCCAGCAGCGAAGACAGGGAACTGCCCGAGCAGTACTTC; V: TRBV7-9; D: TRBD1; size: NA; J: TRBJ2-7
CDR3: CASVGVSGGPPTQYF; DNA: TGTGCCAGCGTCGGCGTCAGCGGGGGGCCCCCTACGCAGTATTTT; V: TRBV12-3/TRBV12-4; D: TRBD2; size: few; J: TRBJ2-3
CDR3: CSARTSGQETQYF; DNA: TGCAGTGCTAGAACTAGCGGCCAGGAGACCCAGTACTTC; V: TRBV20-1; D: TRBD2; size: few; J: TRBJ2-5
CDR3: CASSQHYSGGRYNEQFF; DNA: TGTGCCAGCAGCCAGCATTATAGCGGGGGCCGCTACAATGAGCAGTTCTTC; V: TRBV14; D: TRBD2; size: few; J: TRBJ2-1
CDR3: CASSPTDGLFVVDEQYF; DNA: TGTGCCAGCTCACCAACGGACGGACTGTTCGTAGTTGACGAGCAGTACTTC; V: TRBV18; D: NA; size: few; J: TRBJ2-7
CDR3: CASSFLAADTQYF; DNA: TGTGCCAGCAGCTTTCTGGCGGCAGATACGCAGTATTTT; V: TRBV5-5; D: NA; size: once; J: TRBJ2-3
CDR3: CAVLRGARTDTQYF; DNA: TGTGCAGTCCTTAGGGGGGCCCGCACAGATACGCAGTATTTT; V: TRBV7-3; D: NA; size: NA; J: TRBJ2-3
CDR3: CASSFTLGGSYNEQFF; DNA: TGTGCCAGCAGTTTTACATTAGGGGGTTCCTACAATGAGCAGTTCTTC; V: TRBV12-3/TRBV12-4; D: NA; size: NA; J: TRBJ2-1
CDR3: CSAPGQGPDEQFF; DNA: TGCAGTGCTCCGGGACAGGGGCCCGATGAGCAGTTCTTC; V: TRBV20-1; D: TRBD1; size: few; J: TRBJ2-1
CDR3: CASSQPKGLGETQYF; DNA: TGCGCCAGCAGCCAACCAAAGGGGTTGGGGGAGACCCAGTACTTC; V: TRBV4-1; D: NA; size: NA; J: TRBJ2-5
CDR3: CASTPERGTGELFF; DNA: TGTGCCAGCACCCCGGAGAGGGGCACCGGGGAGCTGTTTTTT; V: TRBV7-2; D: NA; size: NA; J: TRBJ2-2
CDR3: CASSLAGSGQGGPGELFF; DNA: TGTGCCAGCAGCTTAGCCGGCAGCGGACAGGGTGGCCCCGGGGAGCTGTTTTTT; V: TRBV12-3/TRBV12-4; D: TRBD1; size: NA; J: TRBJ2-2
CDR3: CASSSFGAGTGGHEQYF; DNA: TGTGCCAGCAGCTCCTTCGGGGCCGGGACAGGGGGCCACGAGCAGTACTTC; V: TRBV13; D: TRBD1; size: few; J: TRBJ2-7
CDR3: CASSYVGFNEQFF; DNA: TGTGCCAGCAGTTACGTCGGTTTCAATGAGCAGTTCTTC; V: TRBV6-5; D: NA; size: few; J: TRBJ2-1
CDR3: CAIRGTGGNQPQHF; DNA: TGTGCCATCAGGGGGACAGGCGGCAATCAGCCCCAGCATTTT; V: TRBV10-3; D: TRBD1; size: few; J: TRBJ1-5
CDR3: CASSQKGGLSEQYF; DNA: TGTGCCAGCAGCCAAAAGGGGGGCCTCTCCGAGCAGTACTTC; V: TRBV4-2; D: NA; size: few; J: TRBJ2-7
CDR3: CASSQDAAGRNEQFF; DNA: TGTGCCAGCAGCCAAGATGCCGCGGGGCGGAATGAGCAGTTCTTC; V: TRBV3-1; D: NA; size: NA; J: TRBJ2-1
CDR3: CASSPHRDRSMNTEAFF; DNA: TGTGCCAGTAGTCCTCACCGGGACAGATCGATGAACACTGAAGCTTTCTTT; V: TRBV19; D: TRBD1; size: NA; J: TRBJ1-1
CDR3: CASSLGGFDEKLFF; DNA: TGTGCCAGCAGTTTGGGAGGGTTTGATGAAAAACTGTTTTTT; V: TRBV12-3/TRBV12-4; D: NA; size: many; J: TRBJ1-4
CDR3: CASGWGLAGSSYEQYF; DNA: TGTGCCAGCGGCTGGGGACTAGCGGGCTCCTCCTACGAGCAGTACTTC; V: TRBV7-2; D: TRBD2; size: NA; J: TRBJ2-7